The entry below describes one TCR beta chain. Its antigen is currently unknown. This record belongs to a study of T cell responses to AZD1222 COVID-19 vaccine. Trimming removed 6 bases from V and 5 bases from J, with 10 bases in between. The CDR3 sequence is 13 residues long. CDR1 is MNHEY, CDR2 SVGEGT, per germline. The study, taken as a whole, reports: Two AZD1222 doses significantly raised spike-specific TCR breadth and depth over controls.

The method was immunoSEQ multiplex PCR; TCRdb's version includes in-frame clones alone and lacks a portion of them. The data contain around 200,000 clones, 90% to 95% of them singletons. This clonotype was obtained from an adult who received the MenACWY meningococcal vaccine as a control. This specimen consisted of peripheral blood, obtained 28 days after the second dose of the MenACWY control vaccine. The rearrangement joins TRBV6-2 or TRBV6-3 to TRBJ2-2, with D perhaps TRBD1 (5 bases). In nucleotides, the CDR3 is TGTGCCAGCAGCCTATACAGGACCGGGGAGCTGTTTTTT. Amino acid sequence: CASSLYRTGELFF.